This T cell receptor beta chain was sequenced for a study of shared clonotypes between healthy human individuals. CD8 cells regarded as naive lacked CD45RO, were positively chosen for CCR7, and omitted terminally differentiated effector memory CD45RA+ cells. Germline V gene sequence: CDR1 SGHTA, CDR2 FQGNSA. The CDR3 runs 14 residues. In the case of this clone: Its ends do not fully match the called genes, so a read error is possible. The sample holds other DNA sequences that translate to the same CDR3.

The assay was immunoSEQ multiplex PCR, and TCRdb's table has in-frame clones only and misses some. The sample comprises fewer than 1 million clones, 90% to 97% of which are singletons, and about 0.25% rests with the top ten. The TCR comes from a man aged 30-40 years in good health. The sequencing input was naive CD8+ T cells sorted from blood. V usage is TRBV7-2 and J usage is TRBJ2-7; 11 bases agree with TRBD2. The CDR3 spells CASSLAGGPYEQYF. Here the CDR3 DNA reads TGTGCCAGCAGTTTAGCGGGAGGGCCCTACGAGCAGTACTTC.